This T cell receptor beta chain originates from a study of blood T cell repertoires in COVID-19. For the study at large: Samples taken during acute and convalescent COVID-19 were collected in the United States, Italy and Spain. Sources were T cells, B-cell-depleted T cells, or PBMCs; the material itself was cDNA or gDNA.

With 5 bases removed from V and 7 bases from J, the gap between germline ends came to 15 bases. CDR3 length: 13 amino acids. Germline V gene lookup returns CDR1 LNHDA and CDR2 SQIVND (reference sequence). In the study's own analysis: By means of reference gene primer amplification, nucleated cell counts were estimated. Only in-frame clones appear in the TCRdb table, and some are missing; sequencing was by immunoSEQ multiplex PCR. The V and J calls and clone size come from that table; D and trimming were worked out from the DNA. In the table there are a few hundred thousand clones, 70% to 90% of which are singletons.

The material sequenced was peripheral blood. The chain combines TRBV19 with TRBJ2-7; no definite D call. The sequence was obtained from a man between 45 and 60 years old who had recovered from COVID-19. CDR3 bases: TGTGCCAGTAGTCCCAGGCAAGAAAGGGAGCAGTACTTC. This gives the protein CASSPRQEREQYF.